These T cell receptor beta chains were read from a single sample in a study of blood T cell repertoires in COVID-19. The method was immunoSEQ multiplex PCR; TCRdb's version includes in-frame clones alone and lacks a portion of them. The sample carries more than 50,000 clones, approximately 87% recorded once. Input material: peripheral blood. The receptors shown here come from a human donor in a cohort sampled during active COVID-19. Each CDR3 is given with its conserved first and last residue. The D gene is left open where the match is weak. For some rows the clone size is stated as once, few or many, or as a class when expanded; others skip it.

CASSHTGGWDGYTF	TGTGCCAGCAGCCACACAGGGGGCTGGGACGGCTACACCTTC	TRBV7-9	TRBJ1-2	TRBD1	-
CASSYGLEDSYEQYF	TGTGCCAGCAGCTACGGACTAGAGGATTCCTACGAGCAGTACTTC	TRBV9	TRBJ2-7	TRBD2	-
CASSGGTAPYEQYF	TGTGCCAGCAGCGGGGGGACAGCTCCCTACGAGCAGTACTTC	TRBV9	TRBJ2-7	TRBD1	-
CASSSVSGGPETQYF	TGTGCCAGCAGCTCGGTCAGCGGGGGACCCGAGACCCAGTACTTC	TRBV7-3	TRBJ2-5	TRBD2	-
CASSGFTGTLSYEQYF	TGTGCCAGCAGCGGCTTCACCGGGACACTCTCCTACGAGCAGTACTTC	TRBV5-6	TRBJ2-7	-	-
CARPQRDGTGGTFFTYEQYF	TGTGCCAGACCTCAACGCGATGGGACAGGGGGTACCTTCTTCACCTACGAGCAGTACTTC	TRBV19	TRBJ2-7	TRBD1	once
CSVTLRAMNTEAFF	TGCAGCGTCACCCTCAGGGCAATGAACACTGAAGCTTTCTTT	TRBV29-1	TRBJ1-1	-	-
CASSPHMGQPLGYTF	TGTGCCAGCAGTCCCCACATGGGACAGCCGCTAGGCTACACCTTC	TRBV28	TRBJ1-2	TRBD1	once
CAWKRPGTSYEQYF	TGTGCCTGGAAGCGGCCGGGGACTAGTTACGAGCAGTACTTC	TRBV30	TRBJ2-7	TRBD2	-
CASGQGAAYGYTF	TGTGCCAGCGGACAGGGGGCTGCCTATGGCTACACCTTC	TRBV28	TRBJ1-2	TRBD1	-
CASSQGGGTAFNSPLHF	TGCGCCAGCAGCCAAGGCGGAGGGACAGCTTTCAATTCACCCCTCCACTTT	TRBV4-1	TRBJ1-6	TRBD1	-
CSVELAGINTGELFF	TGCAGCGTGGAACTAGCGGGAATTAACACCGGGGAGCTGTTTTTT	TRBV29-1	TRBJ2-2	TRBD2	-
CASSQLAGNTDTQYF	TGTGCCAGCTCACAACTAGCGGGAAACACAGATACGCAGTATTTT	TRBV18	TRBJ2-3	TRBD2	-
CASSFSEPGGYTF	TGCGCCAGCAGCTTTTCTGAACCAGGTGGCTACACCTTC	TRBV5-1	TRBJ1-2	-	once
CASMPGPMNTEAFF	TGTGCCAGCATGCCAGGGCCTATGAACACTGAAGCTTTCTTT	TRBV7-8	TRBJ1-1	-	-
CASGRTPPDTQYF	TGTGCCAGCGGCCGGACACCGCCAGATACGCAGTATTTT	TRBV28	TRBJ2-3	-	-
CASSPGLAAHEQYF	TGTGCCAGCAGTCCGGGACTCGCGGCCCACGAGCAGTACTTC	TRBV28	TRBJ2-7	-	-
CASSSFTDSPYEQYF	TGTGCCAGCAGCTCATTTACCGACAGCCCCTACGAGCAGTACTTC	TRBV13	TRBJ2-7	-	-
CASSDRSGSSYNEQFF	TGTGCCAGCAGTGATCGGAGCGGGAGCTCCTACAATGAGCAGTTCTTC	TRBV2	TRBJ2-1	TRBD2	once
CSAGLNTGELFF	TGCAGCGCGGGACTAAACACCGGGGAGCTGTTTTTT	TRBV29-1	TRBJ2-2	TRBD2	-
CASSLGFGSYGYTF	TGTGCCAGCAGTTTAGGGTTCGGGTCCTATGGCTACACCTTC	TRBV27	TRBJ1-2	-	once
CASSGVASGANVLTF	TGTGCCAGCAGTGGGGTAGCGAGTGGGGCCAACGTCCTGACTTTC	TRBV27	TRBJ2-6	-	once
CASRQGNQPQHF	TGTGCCAGCAGACAGGGCAATCAGCCCCAGCATTTT	TRBV2	TRBJ1-5	-	few
CATSDPGTSHGELFF	TGTGCCACCAGTGACCCCGGGACATCTCACGGGGAGCTGTTTTTT	TRBV24-1	TRBJ2-2	-	-
CASSQRTGSYEQYF	TGTGCCAGCAGCCAGAGGACAGGATCCTACGAGCAGTACTTC	TRBV6-6	TRBJ2-7	TRBD1	-
CASSLETSGYNEQFF	TGTGCCAGCAGCTTAGAAACTAGCGGTTACAATGAGCAGTTCTTC	TRBV7-8	TRBJ2-1	TRBD2	-
CASSEPRTELAEAFF	TGTGCCAGCAGTGAACCCAGGACAGAGCTGGCCGAAGCTTTCTTT	TRBV6-1	TRBJ1-1	-	-